The 10 T cell receptor beta chains below were found in one sample sequenced in a study of Graves' ophthalmopathy and Graves' hyperthyroidism. The authors amplified TCR beta CDR3 regions from RNA transcripts. An initial RT-PCR round employing HTBI primers preceded a second-round multiplex PCR. In TCRdb, the multiplex PCR reads were re-called with MiXCR into one record per CDR3 protein. The table includes a few hundred thousand distinct CDR3 sequences, about 17% detected once. The sample was peripheral blood. These TCRs come from a woman under 30 with Graves' ophthalmopathy.

This clonotype was counted ten times or more. The V gene is TRBV15, the J gene TRBJ2-7; 9 bases align to TRBD2. Losses at the gene ends were 5 bases for V and 1 base for J; bases not matched to a gene: 3. Per germline, CDR1 LNHNV and CDR2 YYDKDF (reference sequence). CDR3 length: 14 amino acids. The CDR3 protein is CATSAGGVSYEQYF. In DNA, the CDR3 is TGTGCCACCAGCGCGGGAGGGGTTTCCTACGAGCAGTACTTC.

In this sample, this clonotype turned up many times. The chain employs TRBV7-2 and TRBJ1-2; D uncertain. Trimming stripped 5 bases from V and 4 bases from J, with 14 bases between. The CDR3 extends over 14 amino acids. Per the germline V gene, CDR1 is SGHTA and CDR2 is FQGNSA. The CDR3 spells CASSRPGEVYGYTF. Written as DNA, the CDR3 is TGTGCCAGCAGCCGCCCTGGGGAGGTCTATGGCTACACCTTC.

This clonotype was counted many times. In DNA, the CDR3 is TGTGCCAGCAGCCACAGGTTCCAAGAGACCCAGTACTTC. This translates into CASSHRFQETQYF. The chain links TRBV7-2 to TRBJ2-5; possible D gene TRBD1, 5 bases. The germline gives CDR1 SGHTA, CDR2 FQGNSA. V dropped 5 bases and J dropped 1 base, with 8 bases sitting between them. This CDR3 is built from 13 residues.

The chain has TRBV6-1 and TRBJ2-2, with a weak D call TRBD1 (5 bases). The CDR3 runs to 15 residues. Per germline, CDR1 MNHNS and CDR2 SASEGT. Trimming pared 7 bases from V and 1 base from J, leaving 13 bases between. The CDR3 DNA reads TGTGCCAGCACAGGGAACTGGGAGAACACCGGGGAGCTGTTTTTT. Residues: CASTGNWENTGELFF.

The rearrangement uses TRBV20-1 and TRBJ2-5; 8 nucleotides line up with TRBD1. With 2 bases clipped from V and 7 bases from J, the junction kept 9 bases outside the gene matches. Germline CDR1 DFQATT, CDR2 SNEGSKA (reference sequence). The CDR3 extends over 14 amino acids. CDR3 DNA: TGCAGTGCTAGACAGGGGGCTGCCGATGGGACCCAGTACTTC. As protein: CSARQGAADGTQYF.

This clonotype has a count of ten or more. The V call is TRBV12-3 or TRBV12-4, the J call TRBJ1-1, with a tentative D call TRBD1 (5 bases). The CDR3 is 15 residues long. The V gene lost 3 bases and the J gene lost 0 bases, with 11 bases spanning the gap. The CDR3: CASSFFSGMNTEAFF. CDR3 bases: TGTGCCAGCAGTTTTTTTTCAGGGATGAACACTGAAGCTTTCTTT.

In its sample, this clonotype was seen many times. The chain carries TRBV19 and TRBJ2-6; 11 bases are shared with TRBD1. This CDR3 has 18 residues. Trimming removed 3 bases from V and 5 bases from J; junction bases left unmatched: 9. Germline V gene data show CDR1 as LNHDA and CDR2 as SQIVND (reference sequence). In DNA form, the CDR3 reads TGTGCCAGTAGTATTGGACAGGGGGCCTCCTATAGGGCCAACGTCCTGACTTTC. It codes for CASSIGQGASYRANVLTF.

This clonotype was seen repeatedly, ten times or more. J is TRBJ2-5 and V is TRBV18, with D perhaps TRBD2 (6 bases). Trimming took 3 bases from V and 5 from J, leaving 19 bases between them. The germline gives CDR1 KGHSH, CDR2 LQKENI. This CDR3 has 16 amino acids. The CDR3 nucleotides read TGTGCCAGCTCACCCTGGCCGGGGGAAGGAATGGAGACCCAGTACTTC. Its translation: CASSPWPGEGMETQYF.

This clonotype was recorded many times. This sequence joins TRBV29-1 and TRBJ1-3; D is uncertain. The CDR3 consists of 14 residues. CDR1 is SQVTM, CDR2 ANQGSEA, per germline. The V and J ends lost 4 bases and 0 bases respectively, with 10 bases between them. CDR3 protein: CSVGSGVSGNTIYF. CDR3 DNA: TGCAGCGTTGGGAGCGGGGTCTCTGGAAACACCATATATTTT.

In its sample, this clonotype was seen many times. The V and J genes are TRBV5-6 and TRBJ1-5; D possibly corresponds to TRBD1 (5 bases). The CDR3 sequence is 12 residues long. The V and J ends lost 3 bases and 14 bases respectively, with 15 bases between them. In germline, CDR1 is SGHDT, CDR2 YYEEEE. The CDR3 DNA reads as TGTGCCAGCAGCTATGGGGCCAGCCGAGAGCATTTT. This translates into CASSYGASREHF.